What follows describes a single T cell receptor (beta chain). As yet, its antigen is unknown. Profiling that covered TCR beta VDJ and CDR3 relied on genomic DNA as its template. TCRdb reprocessed the reads with MiXCR, giving one entry per CDR3 protein. The table includes about 190,000 distinct CDR3 sequences, 50% to 55% detected once. The data were obtained in a study of CD8+CD57+ T cells in acquired aplastic anemia. Overall study results and limits: It was found that approximately 29 CD8+ CDR3 sequences were shared between patients and controls.

The CDR3 consists of 15 residues. V dropped 4 bases and J dropped 7 bases, with 16 bases sitting between them. CDR1 and CDR2 from the germline V gene are MGHRA and YSYEKL. The TCR comes from a human donor in good health, serving as a control. The rearrangement links TRBV4-1 to TRBJ2-2, with D possibly TRBD1 on 6 matching bases. Sequencing was carried out using sorted CD4+, CD8+, or CD8+CD57+ T cells (not recorded which) from PBMCs. Written as DNA, the CDR3 is TGCGCCAGCAGCCCCGAGACAGGCCTGGACGGGGAGCTGTTTTTT. Its protein product is CASSPETGLDGELFF.